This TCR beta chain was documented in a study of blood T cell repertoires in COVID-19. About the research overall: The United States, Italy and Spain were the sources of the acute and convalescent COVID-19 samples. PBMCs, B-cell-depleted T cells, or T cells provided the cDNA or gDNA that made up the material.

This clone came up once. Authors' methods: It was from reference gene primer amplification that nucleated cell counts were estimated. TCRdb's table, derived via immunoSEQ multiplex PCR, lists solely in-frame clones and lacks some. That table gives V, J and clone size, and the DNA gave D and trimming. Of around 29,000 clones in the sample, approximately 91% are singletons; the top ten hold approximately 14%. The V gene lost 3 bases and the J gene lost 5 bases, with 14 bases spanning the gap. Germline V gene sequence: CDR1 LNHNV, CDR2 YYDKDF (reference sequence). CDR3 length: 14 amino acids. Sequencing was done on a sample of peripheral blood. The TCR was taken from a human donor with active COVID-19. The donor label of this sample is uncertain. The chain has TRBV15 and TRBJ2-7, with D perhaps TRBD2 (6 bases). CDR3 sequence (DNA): TGTGCCACCAGCAGTCGTAGCGGCGACCACGAGCAGTACTTC. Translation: CATSSRSGDHEQYF.